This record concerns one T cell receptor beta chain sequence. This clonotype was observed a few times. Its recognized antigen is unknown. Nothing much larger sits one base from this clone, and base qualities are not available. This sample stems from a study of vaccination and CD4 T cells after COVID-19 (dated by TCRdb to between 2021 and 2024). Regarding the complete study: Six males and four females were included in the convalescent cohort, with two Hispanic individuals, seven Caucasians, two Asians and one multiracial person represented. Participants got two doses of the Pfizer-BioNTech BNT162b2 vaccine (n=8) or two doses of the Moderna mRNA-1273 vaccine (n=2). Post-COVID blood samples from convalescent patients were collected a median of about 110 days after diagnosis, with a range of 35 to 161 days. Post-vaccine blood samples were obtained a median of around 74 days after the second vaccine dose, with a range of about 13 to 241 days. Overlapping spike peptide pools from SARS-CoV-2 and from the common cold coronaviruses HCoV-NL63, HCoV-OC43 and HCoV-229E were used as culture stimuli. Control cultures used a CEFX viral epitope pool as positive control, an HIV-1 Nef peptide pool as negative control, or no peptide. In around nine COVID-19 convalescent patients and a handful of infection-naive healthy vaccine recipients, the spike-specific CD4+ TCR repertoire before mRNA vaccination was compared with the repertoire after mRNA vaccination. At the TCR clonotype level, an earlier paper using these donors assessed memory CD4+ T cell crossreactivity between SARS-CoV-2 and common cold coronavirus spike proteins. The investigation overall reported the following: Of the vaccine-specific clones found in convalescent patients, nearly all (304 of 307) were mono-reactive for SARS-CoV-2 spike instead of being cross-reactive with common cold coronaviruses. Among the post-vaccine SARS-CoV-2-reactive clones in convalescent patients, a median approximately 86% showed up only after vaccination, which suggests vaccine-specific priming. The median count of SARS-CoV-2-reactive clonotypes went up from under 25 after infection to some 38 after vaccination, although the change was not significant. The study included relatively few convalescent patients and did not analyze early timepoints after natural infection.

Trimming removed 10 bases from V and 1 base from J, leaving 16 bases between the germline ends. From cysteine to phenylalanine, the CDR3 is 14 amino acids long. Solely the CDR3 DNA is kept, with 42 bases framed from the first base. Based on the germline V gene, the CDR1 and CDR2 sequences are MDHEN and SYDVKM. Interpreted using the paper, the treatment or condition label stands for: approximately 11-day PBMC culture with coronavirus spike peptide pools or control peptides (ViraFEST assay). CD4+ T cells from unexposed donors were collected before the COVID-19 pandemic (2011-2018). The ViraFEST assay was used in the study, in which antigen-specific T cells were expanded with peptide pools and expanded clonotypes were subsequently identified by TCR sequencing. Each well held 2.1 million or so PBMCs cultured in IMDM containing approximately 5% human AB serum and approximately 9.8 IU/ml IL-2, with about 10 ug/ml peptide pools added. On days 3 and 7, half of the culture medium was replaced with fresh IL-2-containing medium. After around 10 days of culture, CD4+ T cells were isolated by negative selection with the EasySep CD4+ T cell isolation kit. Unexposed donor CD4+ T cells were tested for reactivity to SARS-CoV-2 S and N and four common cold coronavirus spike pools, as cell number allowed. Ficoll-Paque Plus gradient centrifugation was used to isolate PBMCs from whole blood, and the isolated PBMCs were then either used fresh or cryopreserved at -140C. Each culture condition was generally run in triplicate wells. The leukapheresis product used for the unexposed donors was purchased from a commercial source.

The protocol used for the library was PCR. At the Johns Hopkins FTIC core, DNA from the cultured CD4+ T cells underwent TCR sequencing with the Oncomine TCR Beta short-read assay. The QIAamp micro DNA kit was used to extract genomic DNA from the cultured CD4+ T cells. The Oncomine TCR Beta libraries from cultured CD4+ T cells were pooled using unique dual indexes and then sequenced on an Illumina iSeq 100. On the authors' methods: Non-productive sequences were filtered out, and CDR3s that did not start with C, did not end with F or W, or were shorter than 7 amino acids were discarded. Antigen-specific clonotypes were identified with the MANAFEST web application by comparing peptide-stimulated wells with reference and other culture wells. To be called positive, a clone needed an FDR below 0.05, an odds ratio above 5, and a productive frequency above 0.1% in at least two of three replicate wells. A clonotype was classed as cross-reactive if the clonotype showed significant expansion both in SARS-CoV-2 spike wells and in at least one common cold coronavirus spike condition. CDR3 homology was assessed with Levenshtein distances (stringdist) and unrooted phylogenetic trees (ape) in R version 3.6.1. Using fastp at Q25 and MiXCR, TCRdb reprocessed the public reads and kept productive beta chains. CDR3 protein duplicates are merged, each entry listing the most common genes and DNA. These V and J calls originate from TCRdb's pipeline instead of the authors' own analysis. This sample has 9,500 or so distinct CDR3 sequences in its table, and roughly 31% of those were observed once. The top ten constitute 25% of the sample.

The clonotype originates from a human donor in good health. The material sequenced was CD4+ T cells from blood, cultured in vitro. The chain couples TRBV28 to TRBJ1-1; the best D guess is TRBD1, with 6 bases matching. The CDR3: CATRGSGENTEAFF. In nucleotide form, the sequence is TGTGCCACCCGGGGCTCAGGGGAGAACACTGAAGCTTTCTTT.